A selection of T cell receptor beta chains follows, all from one sample in a study of OX40 agonist ivuxolimab in advanced cancers. Clones were read by immunoSEQ multiplex PCR, and TCRdb kept only the in-frame ones, dropping some. Among 72,000 or so clones listed, approximately 80% were seen once. The input for sequencing was CD4+ or CD8+ T cells sorted from blood, taken in a trial of the OX40 agonist ivuxolimab. These receptors were obtained from an adult with an advanced solid tumor such as melanoma, head and neck, liver or kidney cancer. Each CDR3 is given with its conserved first and last residue. The order of the fields is V gene, J gene, clone size, D gene, CDR3 DNA, CDR3 protein. A D gene is named only where the DNA matches it firmly. The size of a clone is reported for some rows only, either as once, few or many, or as a class for expanded clones.

v_gene: TRBV9; j_gene: TRBJ1-2; abundance: .; d_gene: TRBD1; CDR3nt: TGTGCCAGCAGCGTAGAAGGAGGGGGCAGTGGTGGCTACACCTTC; CDR3aa: CASSVEGGGSGGYTF
v_gene: TRBV6-1; j_gene: TRBJ2-1; abundance: .; d_gene: .; CDR3nt: TGTGCCAGCAGTCTGTTCGATGAGCAGTTCTTC; CDR3aa: CASSLFDEQFF
v_gene: TRBV9; j_gene: TRBJ2-2; abundance: .; d_gene: .; CDR3nt: TGTGCCAGCAGCGTACATCTAGGTCCCTCGAACACCGGGGAGCTGTTTTTT; CDR3aa: CASSVHLGPSNTGELFF
v_gene: TRBV6-5; j_gene: TRBJ2-2; abundance: .; d_gene: TRBD1; CDR3nt: TGTGCCAGCCGTGGACAGGGTGGTGCCGGGGAGCTGTTTTTT; CDR3aa: CASRGQGGAGELFF
v_gene: TRBV9; j_gene: TRBJ2-2; abundance: .; d_gene: TRBD2; CDR3nt: TGTGCCAGCAGCGGCTACGGGGGGGCCGCCGGGGAGCTGTTTTTT; CDR3aa: CASSGYGGAAGELFF
v_gene: TRBV6-5; j_gene: TRBJ2-7; abundance: .; d_gene: TRBD2; CDR3nt: TGTGCCAGCAGTTACGGAGCGGGGCTCGGCTACGAGCAGTACTTC; CDR3aa: CASSYGAGLGYEQYF
v_gene: TRBV4-1; j_gene: TRBJ1-2; abundance: .; d_gene: .; CDR3nt: TGCGCCAGCAGCCAAGATCGGGCGGGGGCCAGAGGCTACACCTTC; CDR3aa: CASSQDRAGARGYTF
v_gene: TRBV4-1; j_gene: TRBJ2-1; abundance: few; d_gene: TRBD2; CDR3nt: TGCGCCAGCAGCCAACCATTTAGCGGGGGGTTGGATGAGCAGTTCTTC; CDR3aa: CASSQPFSGGLDEQFF
v_gene: TRBV7-2; j_gene: TRBJ1-4; abundance: .; d_gene: .; CDR3nt: TGTGCCAGCAGCCCCTCATCCGGGACTAATGAAAAACTGTTTTTT; CDR3aa: CASSPSSGTNEKLFF
v_gene: TRBV7-2; j_gene: TRBJ2-5; abundance: .; d_gene: TRBD2; CDR3nt: TGTGCCAGCAGCTTACCGGGACTAGCGGGCCCCCAAGAGACCCAGTACTTC; CDR3aa: CASSLPGLAGPQETQYF
v_gene: TRBV5-1; j_gene: TRBJ2-2; abundance: .; d_gene: .; CDR3nt: TGCGCCAGCAGCTTGAGCGGATCAACGAACACCGGGGAGCTGTTTTTT; CDR3aa: CASSLSGSTNTGELFF
v_gene: TRBV4-1; j_gene: TRBJ2-1; abundance: .; d_gene: .; CDR3nt: TGCGCCAGCAGCCAATCGCGCGGGGGCACAGGGAATGAGCAGTTCTTC; CDR3aa: CASSQSRGGTGNEQFF
v_gene: TRBV4-2; j_gene: TRBJ2-1; abundance: .; d_gene: .; CDR3nt: TGTGCCAGCAGCCAAGACGGAGGGAATGAGCAGTTCTTC; CDR3aa: CASSQDGGNEQFF
v_gene: TRBV27; j_gene: TRBJ2-3; abundance: once; d_gene: .; CDR3nt: TGTGCCAGCAGTTTTCACAGAACACTTAGCACAGATACGCAGTATTTT; CDR3aa: CASSFHRTLSTDTQYF
v_gene: TRBV27; j_gene: TRBJ1-1; abundance: .; d_gene: .; CDR3nt: TGTGCCAGCAGTTTAGGGAGGCGGAACACTGAAGCTTTCTTT; CDR3aa: CASSLGRRNTEAFF
v_gene: TRBV4-1; j_gene: TRBJ1-2; abundance: few; d_gene: .; CDR3nt: TGCGCCAGCAGCAATCTTCAGGGGACGGATGGCTACACCTTC; CDR3aa: CASSNLQGTDGYTF
v_gene: TRBV4-2; j_gene: TRBJ2-5; abundance: .; d_gene: .; CDR3nt: TGTGCCAGCAGCCAAGAACTGAACCAAGAGACCCAGTACTTC; CDR3aa: CASSQELNQETQYF
v_gene: TRBV6-5; j_gene: TRBJ1-2; abundance: .; d_gene: .; CDR3nt: TGTGCCAGCAGTACCCAACCCGCCTATGGCTACACCTTC; CDR3aa: CASSTQPAYGYTF
v_gene: TRBV6-6; j_gene: TRBJ1-1; abundance: .; d_gene: .; CDR3nt: TGTGCCAGCAGTTACTCCCCGGGTGGGGGCAGCACTGAAGCTTTCTTT; CDR3aa: CASSYSPGGGSTEAFF
v_gene: TRBV19; j_gene: TRBJ1-1; abundance: .; d_gene: .; CDR3nt: TGTGCCAGTAGTTTGGGGGGCTTAGAAGCTTTCTTT; CDR3aa: CASSLGGLEAFF
v_gene: TRBV7-7; j_gene: TRBJ2-5; abundance: .; d_gene: TRBD2; CDR3nt: TGTGCCAGCAGCCCGACTAGCGGGGGGAAAGAGACCCAGTACTTC; CDR3aa: CASSPTSGGKETQYF
v_gene: TRBV30; j_gene: TRBJ2-3; abundance: .; d_gene: TRBD1; CDR3nt: TGTGCCTACAAGACAGGGGGCTCGTATACGCAGTATTTT; CDR3aa: CAYKTGGSYTQYF
v_gene: TRBV18; j_gene: TRBJ2-3; abundance: .; d_gene: .; CDR3nt: TGTGCCAGCTCACCACCTGCAGGATTGACAGATACGCAGTATTTT; CDR3aa: CASSPPAGLTDTQYF
v_gene: TRBV6-4; j_gene: TRBJ2-3; abundance: .; d_gene: .; CDR3nt: TGTGCCACCAGAGAGGCTGCTCACACAGATACGCAGTATTTT; CDR3aa: CATREAAHTDTQYF
v_gene: TRBV16; j_gene: TRBJ2-1; abundance: .; d_gene: .; CDR3nt: TGTGCCAGCAGCCAATTTAACGTTCGGCAGGGAAGCGGTGAGCAGTTCTTC; CDR3aa: CASSQFNVRQGSGEQFF
v_gene: TRBV19; j_gene: TRBJ1-6; abundance: .; d_gene: .; CDR3nt: TGTGCCAGTAGTATCGACAGCCAAAATTCACCCCTCCACTTT; CDR3aa: CASSIDSQNSPLHF
v_gene: TRBV27; j_gene: TRBJ1-2; abundance: .; d_gene: TRBD1; CDR3nt: TGTGCCACCGCGGAGGACAGGGGGCTATATGGCTACACCTTC; CDR3aa: CATAEDRGLYGYTF
v_gene: TRBV4-3; j_gene: TRBJ1-2; abundance: once; d_gene: .; CDR3nt: TGCGCCAGCAGCTCCGCAGGGGTGGGGTCAGTACGCGGCTACACCTTC; CDR3aa: CASSSAGVGSVRGYTF
v_gene: TRBV19; j_gene: TRBJ2-3; abundance: .; d_gene: TRBD2; CDR3nt: TGTGCCAGTAGAATTAGCGGGGGGGCCACAGATACGCAGTATTTT; CDR3aa: CASRISGGATDTQYF
v_gene: TRBV6-1; j_gene: TRBJ2-3; abundance: once; d_gene: .; CDR3nt: TGTGCCAGCAGTGGTCCCACAGATACGCAGTATTTT; CDR3aa: CASSGPTDTQYF
v_gene: TRBV7-8; j_gene: TRBJ1-4; abundance: .; d_gene: .; CDR3nt: TGTGCCAGCAGCTTATTGACTGCCACTGAAAAACTGTTTTTT; CDR3aa: CASSLLTATEKLFF
v_gene: TRBV6-5; j_gene: TRBJ2-6; abundance: .; d_gene: .; CDR3nt: TGTGCCAGCAGAGGGGCGGCTGGGGCCAACGTCCTGACTTTC; CDR3aa: CASRGAAGANVLTF
v_gene: TRBV7-2; j_gene: TRBJ2-7; abundance: .; d_gene: TRBD1; CDR3nt: TGTGCCAGCAGCCGCCCACAGGGGGCATACGAGCAGTACTTC; CDR3aa: CASSRPQGAYEQYF
v_gene: TRBV11-2; j_gene: TRBJ1-6; abundance: .; d_gene: .; CDR3nt: TGTGCCAGCAGCTCCAGGGCGGGGGGAAGCTCCTATAATTCACCCCTCCACTTT; CDR3aa: CASSSRAGGSSYNSPLHF
v_gene: TRBV30; j_gene: TRBJ2-3; abundance: .; d_gene: TRBD2; CDR3nt: TGTGCCTGGAGCTCACTAGCGGGGACCACAGATACGCAGTATTTT; CDR3aa: CAWSSLAGTTDTQYF
v_gene: TRBV5-6; j_gene: TRBJ2-1; abundance: .; d_gene: TRBD1; CDR3nt: TGTGCCAGCAGTTCCCGGGACAGGGGGGAGGATGAGCAGTTCTTC; CDR3aa: CASSSRDRGEDEQFF
v_gene: TRBV25-1; j_gene: TRBJ1-2; abundance: once; d_gene: TRBD1; CDR3nt: TGTGCCAGCAGTGATGGAGGGACAGGGGGCCTTAAGGGCTACACCTTC; CDR3aa: CASSDGGTGGLKGYTF
v_gene: TRBV6-5; j_gene: TRBJ1-1; abundance: .; d_gene: TRBD1; CDR3nt: TGTGCCAGCAGTTTGGCCAGGGGGCGGACTGAAGCTTTCTTT; CDR3aa: CASSLARGRTEAFF
v_gene: TRBV6-1; j_gene: TRBJ2-3; abundance: .; d_gene: TRBD2; CDR3nt: TGTGCCAGCAGTGCCCGGAGCGGGGGGGCCGTCAATACGCAGTATTTT; CDR3aa: CASSARSGGAVNTQYF
v_gene: TRBV2; j_gene: TRBJ1-1; abundance: .; d_gene: .; CDR3nt: TGTGCCAGCAGACTCTCTACCCTCGACACTGAAGCTTTCTTT; CDR3aa: CASRLSTLDTEAFF
v_gene: TRBV6-4; j_gene: TRBJ2-7; abundance: .; d_gene: .; CDR3nt: TGTGCCAGCAGTGACGGTTCGAGACAGCAGTACTTC; CDR3aa: CASSDGSRQQYF
v_gene: TRBV7-9; j_gene: TRBJ2-5; abundance: .; d_gene: .; CDR3nt: TGTGCCAGCAGCCCGGGGAGCACCGAGACCCAGTACTTC; CDR3aa: CASSPGSTETQYF
v_gene: TRBV7-2; j_gene: TRBJ1-6; abundance: .; d_gene: .; CDR3nt: TGTGCCAGCAGCTTAGACCGTCGGGGCGCCTTTAATTCACCCCTCCACTTT; CDR3aa: CASSLDRRGAFNSPLHF
v_gene: TRBV6-4; j_gene: TRBJ1-2; abundance: .; d_gene: TRBD1; CDR3nt: TGTGCCAGCAGCGCTTCCCGGGACAGGAACTATGGCTACACCTTC; CDR3aa: CASSASRDRNYGYTF
v_gene: TRBV6-6; j_gene: TRBJ1-1; abundance: .; d_gene: .; CDR3nt: TGTGCCAGCAGGGTGAGGACATTAATGAACACTGAAGCTTTCTTT; CDR3aa: CASRVRTLMNTEAFF